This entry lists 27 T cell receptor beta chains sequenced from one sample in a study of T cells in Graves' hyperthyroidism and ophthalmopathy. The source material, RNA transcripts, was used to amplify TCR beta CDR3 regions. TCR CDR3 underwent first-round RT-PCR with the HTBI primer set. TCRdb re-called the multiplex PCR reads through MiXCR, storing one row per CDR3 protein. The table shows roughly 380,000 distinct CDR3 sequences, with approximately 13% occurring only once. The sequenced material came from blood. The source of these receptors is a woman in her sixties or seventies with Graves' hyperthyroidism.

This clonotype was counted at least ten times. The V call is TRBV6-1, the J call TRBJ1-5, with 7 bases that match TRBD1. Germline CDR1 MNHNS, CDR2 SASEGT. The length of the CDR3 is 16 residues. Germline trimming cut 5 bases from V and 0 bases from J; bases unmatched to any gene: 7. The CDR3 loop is CASSPLRGFSNQPQHF. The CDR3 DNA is TGTGCCAGCAGTCCCCTCAGGGGGTTTAGCAATCAGCCCCAGCATTTT.

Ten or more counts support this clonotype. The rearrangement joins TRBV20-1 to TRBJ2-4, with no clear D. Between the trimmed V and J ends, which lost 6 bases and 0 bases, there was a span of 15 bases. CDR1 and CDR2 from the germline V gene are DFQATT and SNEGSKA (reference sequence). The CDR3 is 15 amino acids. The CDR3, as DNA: TGCAGTGCAAGTGACCCTGGGTTAGCCAAAAACATTCAGTACTTC. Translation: CSASDPGLAKNIQYF.

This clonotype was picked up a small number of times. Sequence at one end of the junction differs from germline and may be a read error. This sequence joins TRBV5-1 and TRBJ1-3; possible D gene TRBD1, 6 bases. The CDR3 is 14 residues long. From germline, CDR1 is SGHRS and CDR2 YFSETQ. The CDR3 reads CVSSLGQAGNTIYF. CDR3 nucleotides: TGCGTCAGCAGCTTGGGACAAGCTGGAAACACCATATATTTT.

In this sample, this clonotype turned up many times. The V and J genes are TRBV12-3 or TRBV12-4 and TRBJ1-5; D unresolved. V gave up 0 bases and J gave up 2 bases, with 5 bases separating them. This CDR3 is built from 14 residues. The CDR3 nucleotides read TGTGCCAGCAGTTTAGCCCATGGCAATCAGCCCCAGCATTTT. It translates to CASSLAHGNQPQHF.

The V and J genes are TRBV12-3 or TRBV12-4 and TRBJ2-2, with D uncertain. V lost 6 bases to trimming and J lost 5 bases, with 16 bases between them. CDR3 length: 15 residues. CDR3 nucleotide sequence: TGTGCCAGCAGCCTAAGGACCTCTAAGACCGGGGAGCTGTTTTTT. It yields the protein CASSLRTSKTGELFF.

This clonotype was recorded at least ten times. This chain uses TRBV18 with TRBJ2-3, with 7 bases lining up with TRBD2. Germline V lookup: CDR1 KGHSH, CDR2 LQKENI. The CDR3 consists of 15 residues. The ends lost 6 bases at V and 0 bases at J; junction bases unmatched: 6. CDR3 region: CASSPISGSTDTQYF. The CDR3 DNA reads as TGTGCCAGCTCTCCAATTAGCGGGAGCACAGATACGCAGTATTTT.

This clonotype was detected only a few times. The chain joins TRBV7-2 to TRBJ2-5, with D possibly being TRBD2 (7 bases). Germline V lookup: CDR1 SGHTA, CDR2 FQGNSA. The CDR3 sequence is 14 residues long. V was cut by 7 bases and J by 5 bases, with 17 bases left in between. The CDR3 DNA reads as TGTGCCAGCACCACAAGGGGGGGGTGGGAGACCCAGTACTTC. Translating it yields CASTTRGGWETQYF.

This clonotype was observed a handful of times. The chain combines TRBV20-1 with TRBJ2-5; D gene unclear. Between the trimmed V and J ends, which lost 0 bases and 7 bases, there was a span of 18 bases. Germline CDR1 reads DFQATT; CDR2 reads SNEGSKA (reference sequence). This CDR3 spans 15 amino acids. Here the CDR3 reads CSAREGSESVGTQYF. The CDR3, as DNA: TGCAGTGCTAGAGAGGGCTCTGAAAGTGTTGGGACCCAGTACTTC.

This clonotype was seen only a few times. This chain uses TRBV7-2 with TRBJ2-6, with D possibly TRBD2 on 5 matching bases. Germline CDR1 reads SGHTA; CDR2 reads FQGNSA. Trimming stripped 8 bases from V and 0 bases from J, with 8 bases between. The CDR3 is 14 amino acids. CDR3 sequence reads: CASALVSGANVLTF. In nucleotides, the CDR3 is TGTGCCAGCGCACTAGTCTCTGGGGCCAACGTCCTGACTTTC.

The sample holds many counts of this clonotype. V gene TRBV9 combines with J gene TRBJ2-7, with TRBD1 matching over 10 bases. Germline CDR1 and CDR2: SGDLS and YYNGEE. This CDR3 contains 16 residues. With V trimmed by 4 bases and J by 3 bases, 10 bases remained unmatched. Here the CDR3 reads CASSPSPGQGFYEQYF. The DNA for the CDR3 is TGTGCCAGCAGCCCCTCCCCGGGACAGGGGTTCTACGAGCAGTACTTC.

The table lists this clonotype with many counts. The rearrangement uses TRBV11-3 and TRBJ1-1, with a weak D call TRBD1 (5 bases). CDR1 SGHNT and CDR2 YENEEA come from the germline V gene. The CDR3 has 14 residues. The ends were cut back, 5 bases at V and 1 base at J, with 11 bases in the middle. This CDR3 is CASSRGRTNTEAFF. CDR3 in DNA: TGTGCCAGCAGCCGGGGCCGAACGAACACTGAAGCTTTCTTT.

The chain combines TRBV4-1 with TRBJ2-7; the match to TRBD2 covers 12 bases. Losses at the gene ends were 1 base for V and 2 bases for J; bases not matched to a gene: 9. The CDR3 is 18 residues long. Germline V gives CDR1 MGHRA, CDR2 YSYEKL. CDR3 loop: CASSQGYTSGGYTYEQYF. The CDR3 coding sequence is TGCGCCAGCAGCCAAGGGTATACTAGCGGGGGGTACACCTACGAGCAGTACTTC.

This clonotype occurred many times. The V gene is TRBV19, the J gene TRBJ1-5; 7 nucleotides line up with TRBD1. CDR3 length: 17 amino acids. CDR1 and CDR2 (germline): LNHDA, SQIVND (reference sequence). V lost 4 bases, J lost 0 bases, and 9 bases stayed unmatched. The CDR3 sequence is CASSRMGQLNSNQPQHF. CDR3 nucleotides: TGTGCCAGTAGTAGAATGGGACAGCTTAATAGCAATCAGCCCCAGCATTTT.

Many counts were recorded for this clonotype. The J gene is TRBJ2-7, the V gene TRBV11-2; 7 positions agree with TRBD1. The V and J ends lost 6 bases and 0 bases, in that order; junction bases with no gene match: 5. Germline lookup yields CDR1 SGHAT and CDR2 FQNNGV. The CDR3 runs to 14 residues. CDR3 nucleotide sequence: TGTGCCAGCAGTTTACAGGGGACCTCCTACGAGCAGTACTTC. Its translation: CASSLQGTSYEQYF.

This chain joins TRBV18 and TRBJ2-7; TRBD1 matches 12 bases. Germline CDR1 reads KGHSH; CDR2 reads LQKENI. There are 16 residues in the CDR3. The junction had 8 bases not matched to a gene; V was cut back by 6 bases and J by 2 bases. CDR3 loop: CASSSPGQGATYEQYF. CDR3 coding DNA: TGTGCCAGCTCGTCTCCGGGACAGGGGGCAACCTACGAGCAGTACTTC.

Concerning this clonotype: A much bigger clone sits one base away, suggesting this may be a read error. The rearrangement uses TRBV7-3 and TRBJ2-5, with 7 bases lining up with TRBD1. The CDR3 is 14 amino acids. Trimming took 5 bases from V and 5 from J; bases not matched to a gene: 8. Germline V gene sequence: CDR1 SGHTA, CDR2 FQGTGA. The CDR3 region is CASSGQAGSETQYF. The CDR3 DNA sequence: TGTGCCAGCAGCGGACAGGCAGGGTCGGAGACCCAGTACTTC.

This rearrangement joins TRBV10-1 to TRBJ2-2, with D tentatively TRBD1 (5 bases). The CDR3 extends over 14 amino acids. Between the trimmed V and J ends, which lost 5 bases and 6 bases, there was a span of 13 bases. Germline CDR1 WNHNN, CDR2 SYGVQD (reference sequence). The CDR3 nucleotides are TGCGCCAGCAGTCTCTCAGGGCACGCCGGGGAGCTGTTTTTT. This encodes CASSLSGHAGELFF.

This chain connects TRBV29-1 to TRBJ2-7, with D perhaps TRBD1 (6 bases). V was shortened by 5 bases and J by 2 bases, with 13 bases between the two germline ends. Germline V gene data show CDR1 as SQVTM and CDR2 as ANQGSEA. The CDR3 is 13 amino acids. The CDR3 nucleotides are TGCAGCGTTCCGGGACAAGGGGCCTACGAGCAGTACTTC. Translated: CSVPGQGAYEQYF.

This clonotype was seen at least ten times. The CDR3 here is CAISGTGDTEAFF. CDR3 bases: TGTGCCATCAGTGGCACAGGGGACACTGAAGCTTTCTTT. This rearrangement joins TRBV10-3 to TRBJ1-1; 7 nucleotides align to TRBD1. V lost 4 bases and J lost 3; bases outside the gene matches: 2. The length of the CDR3 is 13 residues. Looked up from germline, CDR1 is ENHRY and CDR2 is SYGVKD.

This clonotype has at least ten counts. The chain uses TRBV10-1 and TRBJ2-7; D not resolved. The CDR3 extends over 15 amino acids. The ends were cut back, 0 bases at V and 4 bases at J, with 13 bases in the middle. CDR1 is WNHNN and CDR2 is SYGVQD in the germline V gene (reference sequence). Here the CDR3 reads CASSESSQNPYEQYF. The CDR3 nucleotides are TGCGCCAGCAGTGAGTCGAGTCAGAACCCATACGAGCAGTACTTC.

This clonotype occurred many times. CDR3 in DNA: TGCGCCAGCAGCCAGCCTGGGATGTTCCACGAGCAGTACTTC. Its translation is CASSQPGMFHEQYF. The rearrangement uses TRBV4-1 and TRBJ2-7, with D hard to call. The CDR3 runs to 14 residues. The V end lost 3 bases, the J end lost 5 bases, and 14 bases lay between the germline ends. Germline CDR1 reads MGHRA; CDR2 reads YSYEKL.

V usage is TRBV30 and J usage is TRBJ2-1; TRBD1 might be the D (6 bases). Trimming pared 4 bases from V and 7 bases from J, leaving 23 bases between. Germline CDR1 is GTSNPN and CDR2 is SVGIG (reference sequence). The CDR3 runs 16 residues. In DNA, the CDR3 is TGTGCCTGGATCGCAGGGGCCCTGATTGGCCAAAATGAGCAGTTCTTC. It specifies CAWIAGALIGQNEQFF.

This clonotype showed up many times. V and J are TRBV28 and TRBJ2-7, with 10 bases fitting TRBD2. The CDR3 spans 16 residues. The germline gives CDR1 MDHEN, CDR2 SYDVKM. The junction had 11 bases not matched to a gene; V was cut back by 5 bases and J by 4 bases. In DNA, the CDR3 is TGTGCCAGCAGTACCCGTGCTAGCGGGAGTATTTACGAGCAGTACTTC. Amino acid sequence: CASSTRASGSIYEQYF.

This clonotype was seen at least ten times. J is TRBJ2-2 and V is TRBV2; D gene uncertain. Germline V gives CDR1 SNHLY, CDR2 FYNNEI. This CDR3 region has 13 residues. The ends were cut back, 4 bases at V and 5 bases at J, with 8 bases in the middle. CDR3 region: CASSVESTGELFF. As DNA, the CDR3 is TGTGCCAGCAGTGTAGAGAGTACCGGGGAGCTGTTTTTT. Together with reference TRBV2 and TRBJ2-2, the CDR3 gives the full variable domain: EPEVTQTPSHQVTQMGQEVILRCVPISNHLYFYWYRQILGQKVEFLVSFYNNEISEKSEIFDDQFSVERPDGSNFTLKIRSTKLEDSAMYFCASSVESTGELFFGEGSRLTVL.

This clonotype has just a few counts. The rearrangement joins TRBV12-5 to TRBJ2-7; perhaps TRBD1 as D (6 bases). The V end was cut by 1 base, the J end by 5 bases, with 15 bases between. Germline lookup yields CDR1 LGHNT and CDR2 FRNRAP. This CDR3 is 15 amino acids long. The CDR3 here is CASGLAQVPGDEQYF. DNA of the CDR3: TGTGCTAGTGGTTTGGCTCAGGTCCCAGGGGACGAGCAGTACTTC.

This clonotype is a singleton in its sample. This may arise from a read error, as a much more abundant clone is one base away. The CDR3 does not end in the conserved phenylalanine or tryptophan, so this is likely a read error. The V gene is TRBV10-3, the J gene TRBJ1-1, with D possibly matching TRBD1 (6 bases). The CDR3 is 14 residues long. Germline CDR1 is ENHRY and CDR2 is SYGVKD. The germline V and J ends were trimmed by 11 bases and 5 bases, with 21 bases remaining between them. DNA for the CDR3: TGTGCCGCCAATACAGGGATCCCGGGGACTGAAGCTTTCCTT. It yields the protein CAANTGIPGTEAFL.

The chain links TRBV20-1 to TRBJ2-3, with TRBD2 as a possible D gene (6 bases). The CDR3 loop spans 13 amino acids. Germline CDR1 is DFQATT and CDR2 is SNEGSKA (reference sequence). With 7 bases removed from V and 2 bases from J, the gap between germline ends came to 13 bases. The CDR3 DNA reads TGCAGTGTGGCTGGGACTTACACAGATACGCAGTATTTT. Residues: CSVAGTYTDTQYF.